These 15 T cell receptor beta chains came from one sample sequenced in a study of T-cell reconstitution after alpha-beta-depleted transplantation in children. Using unique molecular identifiers, the investigators prepared the TCRbeta library. TCRdb analysed the PCR reads with MiXCR anew, one entry per CDR3 protein. The sample has a few hundred thousand distinct CDR3 sequences; around an eighth are singletons. This material consisted of PBMCs from the stem cell graft donor, taken from the stem cell graft. The receptors were sampled from a human donor who donated a stem cell graft to a child with combined immunodeficiency.

At least ten counts were recorded for this clonotype. The chain is built from TRBV4-3 and TRBJ2-7; 7 bases match TRBD1. The CDR3 runs to 14 residues. Looked up from germline, CDR1 is LGHNA and CDR2 is YSLEER. Germline trimming cut 1 base from V and 2 bases from J; bases unmatched to any gene: 2. CDR3 loop: CASSQAQGAYEQYF. The CDR3 region has the DNA TGCGCCAGCAGCCAAGCTCAGGGGGCCTACGAGCAGTACTTC.

This clonotype was counted many times. CDR3 amino acids: CASSLSDRHTEAFF. In DNA form, the CDR3 reads TGTGCCAGCAGTTTATCCGACAGGCACACTGAAGCTTTCTTT. The V gene is TRBV27, the J gene TRBJ1-1; possible D gene TRBD1, 6 bases. The CDR3 covers 14 residues. V lost 0 bases to trimming and J lost 3 bases, with 8 bases between them. CDR1 and CDR2 (germline): MNHEY, SMNVEV (reference sequence).

J is TRBJ1-5 and V is TRBV20-1, with 8 bases lining up with TRBD1. From germline, CDR1 is DFQATT and CDR2 SNEGSKA (reference sequence). V trimming: 6 bases; J trimming: 7 bases; junction bases outside the gene matches: 14. The CDR3 totals 15 residues. CDR3 nucleotide sequence: TGCAGTGCCGTCCTCGAGACAGGGGTTCGGCAGCCCCAGCATTTT. It codes for CSAVLETGVRQPQHF.

This clonotype was picked up a small number of times. The genes are TRBV6-1 and TRBJ2-7; 7 nucleotides align to TRBD2. V shed 0 bases, J shed 0 bases, and the junction held 5 bases outside the gene matches. This CDR3 spans 16 amino acids. Germline lookup yields CDR1 MNHNS and CDR2 SASEGT. The CDR3 sequence: CASSEAASGSSYEQYF. DNA of the CDR3: TGTGCCAGCAGTGAAGCGGCTAGCGGAAGCTCCTACGAGCAGTACTTC.

The rearrangement joins TRBV9 to TRBJ2-1, with D uncertain. From germline, CDR1 is SGDLS and CDR2 YYNGEE. This CDR3 has 13 residues. V lost 0 bases, J lost 8 bases, and 9 bases lay in between. The CDR3 DNA reads TGTGCCAGCAGCGTAGCTGGATCCGATGAGCAGTTCTTC. Its protein is CASSVAGSDEQFF.

This clonotype was picked up many times. The chain carries TRBV28 and TRBJ2-6, with D maybe TRBD2 (5 bases). Trimming stripped 2 bases from V and 0 bases from J, with 8 bases between. Looked up from germline, CDR1 is MDHEN and CDR2 is SYDVKM. CDR3 length equals 16 residues. The CDR3 is CASSLGSPSGANVLTF. CDR3 in DNA: TGTGCCAGCAGTTTAGGGAGTCCCTCTGGGGCCAACGTCCTGACTTTC.

This chain connects TRBV7-6 to TRBJ1-4, with unresolved D. V lost 5 bases, J lost 0 bases, and 19 bases lay in between. The CDR3 runs 18 residues. Germline V CDR1 and CDR2: SGHVS, FNYEAQ. The DNA for the CDR3 is TGTGCCAGCAGCACCCCGAGAGGAGAGGCTGCAACTAATGAAAAACTGTTTTTT. It encodes CASSTPRGEAATNEKLFF.

This clonotype occurred many times. J is TRBJ2-7 and V is TRBV5-1; 9 bases match TRBD2. The CDR3 length is 15 residues. J was trimmed by 1 base and V by 2 bases; bases with no gene match: 4. Per the germline V gene, CDR1 is SGHRS and CDR2 is YFSETQ. DNA for the CDR3: TGCGCCAGCAGCTTTGGACTAGCGAGTTCCTACGAGCAGTACTTC. Translation gives CASSFGLASSYEQYF.

In its sample, this clonotype was seen many times. The chain links TRBV15 to TRBJ1-1; no reliable D call. This CDR3 is 16 amino acids long. Looked up from germline, CDR1 is LNHNV and CDR2 is YYDKDF (reference sequence). Trimming cost V 0 bases and J 1 base, with 12 bases left between them. The CDR3 DNA reads as TGTGCCACCAGCAGAGAAGTGTGGCCAGCGAACACTGAAGCTTTCTTT. Residues: CATSREVWPANTEAFF.

Ten or more counts support this clonotype. This chain joins TRBV20-1 and TRBJ2-2, with TRBD2 matching over 7 bases. J was trimmed by 4 bases and V by 2 bases; bases with no gene match: 10. The CDR3 sequence is 16 residues long. Germline V gives CDR1 DFQATT, CDR2 SNEGSKA (reference sequence). The CDR3 spells CSARSPGTTPTGELFF. The CDR3 DNA reads as TGCAGTGCTAGATCTCCCGGGACTACACCCACCGGGGAGCTGTTTTTT.

This chain links TRBV5-8 with TRBJ2-3; 11 bases are a match to TRBD1. V lost 4 bases, J lost 1 base, and 8 bases stayed unmatched. Germline CDR1 reads SGHTS; CDR2 reads YDEGEE. The CDR3 has 17 residues. The chain's CDR3 is CASSQIGGQGGTDTQYF. The CDR3 DNA reads as TGTGCCAGCAGCCAAATCGGGGGACAGGGGGGCACAGATACGCAGTATTTT.

This clonotype was observed many times. The rearrangement joins TRBV6-2 or TRBV6-3 to TRBJ1-5; D is unclear. The CDR3 is made up of 14 amino acids. The germline gives CDR1 MNHEY, CDR2 SVGEGT. Trimming left V 2 bases short and J 6 bases short, with 11 bases between. CDR3 in amino acids: CASSYTDSSQPQHF. Here the CDR3 DNA reads TGTGCCAGCAGTTACACGGATAGTAGTCAGCCCCAGCATTTT.

The chain employs TRBV9 and TRBJ2-2, with D perhaps TRBD2 (6 bases). V was clipped by 3 bases and J by 6 bases, with 12 bases between them. Germline loops: CDR1 SGDLS, CDR2 YYNGEE. The CDR3 spans 14 residues. CDR3 nucleotide sequence: TGTGCCAGCAGCGGAAGACTAGGGGCCGGGGAGCTGTTTTTT. Its translation is CASSGRLGAGELFF.

This clonotype was detected many times. This chain joins TRBV27 and TRBJ2-5; D possibly corresponds to TRBD1 (6 bases). The V gene's germline CDR1 is MNHEY and CDR2 SMNVEV (reference sequence). This CDR3 comprises 13 residues. Trimming shortened V by 4 bases and J by 3 bases, and 9 bases separated the two germline ends. The CDR3 protein is CASSSYREETQYF. DNA of the CDR3: TGTGCCAGCAGTTCGTACAGGGAAGAGACCCAGTACTTC.

This clonotype was seen many times. The J gene is TRBJ2-2, the V gene TRBV4-3; 7 positions agree with TRBD2. V lost 0 bases and J lost 3; bases outside the gene matches: 4. CDR1 is LGHNA and CDR2 is YSLEER in the germline V gene. There are 16 residues in the CDR3. CDR3 protein: CASSQEPGLYTGELFF. DNA of the CDR3: TGCGCCAGCAGCCAAGAACCGGGACTATACACCGGGGAGCTGTTTTTT.